This T cell receptor (beta chain) was identified in a study of shared clonotypes between healthy human individuals. The overall study: Those who served as donors were two women and a few men between the ages of 18 and 49. Each donor's CD4 naive and CD4 memory cells filled three plates apiece, CD8 naive two, and CD8 memory one.

Samples underwent the assay at deep level. The repertoire was sequenced with immunoSEQ multiplex PCR; TCRdb's copy has only in-frame clones and lacks some. Of approximately 700,000 clones listed, 73% are singletons. Germline values: CDR1 SGHTA, CDR2 FQGTGA. The CDR3 has 16 amino acids. The junction had 6 bases not matched to a gene; V was cut back by 5 bases and J by 0 bases. The clonotype comes from a woman in her 30s in good health. Sequenced input: memory CD4+ T cells sorted from blood. Subset described: CD45RA-negative fraction. V usage is TRBV7-3 and J usage is TRBJ2-1; 8 bases line up with TRBD2. CDR3 in DNA: TGTGCCAGCAGCGAGTTAGCGGGATCCTCCTACAATGAGCAGTTCTTC. Translated, it gives CASSELAGSSYNEQFF.